These 5 T cell receptor beta chains were sequenced from one sample in a study of cytomegalovirus exposure and HLA in healthy donors. The primer mix had 60 Vbeta and 13 Jbeta primers. Assay used: immunoSEQ multiplex PCR; TCRdb lists only in-frame clones, some missing. The sample lists 200,000 to 250,000 clones, roughly 80% occurring once. Specimen: PBMCs. All receptors derive from a woman aged 40-49 years in good health and CMV-seropositive.

V is TRBV15 and J is TRBJ2-3, with D possibly TRBD2 on 6 matching bases. Trimming left V 5 bases short and J 2 bases short, with 17 bases between. This CDR3 contains 16 residues. Germline values: CDR1 LNHNV, CDR2 YYDKDF (reference sequence). As DNA, the CDR3 is TGTGCCACCAGCGAAGGGACTCGCTCCCTCACAGATACGCAGTATTTT. It codes for CATSEGTRSLTDTQYF.

The chain employs TRBV7-9 and TRBJ1-2; the D is unclear. CDR3 length: 15 amino acids. Germline V gene data show CDR1 as SEHNR and CDR2 as FQNEAQ (reference sequence). The germline V and J ends were trimmed by 3 bases and 8 bases, with 19 bases remaining between them. The CDR3: CASSFLSTTGGGYTF. Written as DNA, the CDR3 is TGTGCCAGCAGCTTCTTATCAACCACCGGCGGAGGCTACACCTTC.

As for this clone: One end of the junction does not line up with germline, which may come from a read error. This sequence joins TRBV7-9 and TRBJ1-1; a weak D match, TRBD1 (5 bases). The CDR3 is made up of 14 amino acids. Germline CDR1 SEHNR, CDR2 FQNEAQ (reference sequence). CDR3 in DNA: TGTTCCAGCAGCTTAGGGCGGGGCTGGACTGAAGCTTTCTTT. Protein product: CSSSLGRGWTEAFF. The variable domain in full, with the rest retrieved from reference TRBV7-9 and TRBJ1-1, is DTGVSQNPRHKITKRGQNVTFRCDPISEHNRLYWYRQTLGQGPEFLTYFQNEAQLEKSRLLSDRFSAERPKGSFSTLEIQRTEQGDSAMYLCSSSLGRGWTEAFFGQGTRLTVV.

The gene calls are TRBV6-5 and TRBJ1-5; TRBD1 is a possible D gene (6 bases). Trimming shortened V by 4 bases and J by 2 bases, and 6 bases separated the two germline ends. The CDR3 loop spans 13 amino acids. From germline, CDR1 is MNHEY and CDR2 SVGAGI. This CDR3 is CASSSGGNQPQHF. CDR3 nucleotides: TGTGCCAGCAGTTCAGGGGGCAATCAGCCCCAGCATTTT.

The chain couples TRBV9 to TRBJ2-3; 8 nucleotides match TRBD2. From germline, CDR1 is SGDLS and CDR2 YYNGEE. The CDR3 loop spans 15 amino acids. V shed 4 bases and J 4 bases; nucleotides not matched to a gene: 8. For the CDR3, the DNA is TGTGCCAGCAGCCCCCCCGGGGGGGCCGCAGATACGCAGTATTTT. It is translated as CASSPPGGAADTQYF.